This is a list of T cell receptor beta chains from one sample in a study of shared clonotypes between healthy human individuals. Assay used: immunoSEQ multiplex PCR; TCRdb lists only in-frame clones, some missing. The sample lists about 2.4 million clones, under 95% seen once, with 0.36% in the top ten. The source material was naive CD4+ T cells from PBMCs. These receptors came from a man aged 18-30 years in good health. Some clones in this sample may be carry-over from other donors' samples. CDR3s include the opening cysteine and the closing phenylalanine or tryptophan. The order of the fields is CDR3 protein, J gene, V gene, D gene. D genes are given only for firm matches.

CDR3aa: CASREENIQYF; j_gene: TRBJ2-4; v_gene: TRBV27; d_gene: NA
CDR3aa: CASETSGTSGRSEQFF; j_gene: TRBJ2-1; v_gene: TRBV7-9; d_gene: TRBD2
CDR3aa: CASATGQGLFYGYTF; j_gene: TRBJ1-2; v_gene: TRBV6-6; d_gene: TRBD1
CDR3aa: CASSMRGRDYEQYF; j_gene: TRBJ2-7; v_gene: TRBV19; d_gene: NA
CDR3aa: CASSPPWGSSTDTQYF; j_gene: TRBJ2-3; v_gene: TRBV11-2; d_gene: NA
CDR3aa: CASMSRGRYNEQFF; j_gene: TRBJ2-1; v_gene: TRBV28; d_gene: TRBD2
CDR3aa: CASSTRGGVGQPQHF; j_gene: TRBJ1-5; v_gene: TRBV19; d_gene: NA
CDR3aa: CAQAGVGYEQYF; j_gene: TRBJ2-7; v_gene: TRBV2; d_gene: TRBD2
CDR3aa: CASSWVVMDTQYF; j_gene: TRBJ2-3; v_gene: TRBV27; d_gene: NA
CDR3aa: CASSLGRNNEKLFF; j_gene: TRBJ1-4; v_gene: TRBV7-9; d_gene: NA
CDR3aa: CAWSSVASFTDTQYF; j_gene: TRBJ2-3; v_gene: TRBV30; d_gene: NA
CDR3aa: CASSDRGPETQYF; j_gene: TRBJ2-5; v_gene: TRBV6-1; d_gene: TRBD1
CDR3aa: CASSLVGRVRGSQPQHF; j_gene: TRBJ1-5; v_gene: TRBV11-2; d_gene: NA
CDR3aa: CATQRGENEKLFF; j_gene: TRBJ1-4; v_gene: TRBV10-1; d_gene: NA
CDR3aa: CASRLGRQRTYEQYF; j_gene: TRBJ2-7; v_gene: TRBV28; d_gene: NA
CDR3aa: CASSEASWDTQYF; j_gene: TRBJ2-3; v_gene: TRBV6-4; d_gene: NA
CDR3aa: CASSQKFSNLGYTF; j_gene: TRBJ1-2; v_gene: TRBV5-4; d_gene: NA
CDR3aa: CASSSGGAGGTGELFF; j_gene: TRBJ2-2; v_gene: TRBV5-4; d_gene: TRBD2
CDR3aa: CASLNHYRGPLSTDTQYF; j_gene: TRBJ2-3; v_gene: TRBV9; d_gene: TRBD1
CDR3aa: CAISETSGAYNEQFF; j_gene: TRBJ2-1; v_gene: TRBV10-3; d_gene: TRBD2
CDR3aa: CASSPGRLDGQYF; j_gene: TRBJ2-7; v_gene: TRBV19; d_gene: NA
CDR3aa: CASSVAQGAPNTEAFF; j_gene: TRBJ1-1; v_gene: TRBV9; d_gene: TRBD1
CDR3aa: CASSLYGGAETQYF; j_gene: TRBJ2-5; v_gene: TRBV5-1; d_gene: NA
CDR3aa: CASCVFGGEKLFF; j_gene: TRBJ1-4; v_gene: TRBV5-1; d_gene: NA
CDR3aa: CATSRAGISSGNTIYF; j_gene: TRBJ1-3; v_gene: TRBV15; d_gene: NA
CDR3aa: CATKPPGVTNTEAFF; j_gene: TRBJ1-1; v_gene: TRBV15; d_gene: NA
CDR3aa: CSVRQGRDTEAFF; j_gene: TRBJ1-1; v_gene: TRBV29-1; d_gene: TRBD1
CDR3aa: CASSASGSGETQYF; j_gene: TRBJ2-5; v_gene: TRBV9; d_gene: TRBD2
CDR3aa: CASSRGWQGDTGELFF; j_gene: TRBJ2-2; v_gene: TRBV19; d_gene: TRBD1
CDR3aa: CASSKTGAQETQYF; j_gene: TRBJ2-5; v_gene: TRBV28; d_gene: TRBD1
CDR3aa: CASSLSRLNTEAFF; j_gene: TRBJ1-1; v_gene: TRBV27; d_gene: NA
CDR3aa: CASSLGAADTQYF; j_gene: TRBJ2-3; v_gene: TRBV7-9; d_gene: NA
CDR3aa: CATSLLQTRGMNTEAFF; j_gene: TRBJ1-1; v_gene: TRBV15; d_gene: TRBD1
CDR3aa: CASSFTWKLGDWGSTQYF; j_gene: TRBJ2-3; v_gene: TRBV5-6; d_gene: NA
CDR3aa: CASSSSEGYEQYF; j_gene: NA; v_gene: TRBV7-7; d_gene: NA
CDR3aa: CASSAPGFGNTIYF; j_gene: TRBJ1-3; v_gene: TRBV6-1; d_gene: NA
CDR3aa: CASSLAGGGGTDTQYF; j_gene: TRBJ2-3; v_gene: TRBV28; d_gene: TRBD2
CDR3aa: CASSRWFNQPQHF; j_gene: TRBJ1-5; v_gene: TRBV27; d_gene: NA
CDR3aa: CASSLANRREYNEQFF; j_gene: TRBJ2-1; v_gene: TRBV7-2; d_gene: NA
CDR3aa: CASSLMGGELFF; j_gene: TRBJ2-2; v_gene: TRBV5-6; d_gene: NA
CDR3aa: CASSPRTGKKFPIYSNQPQHF; j_gene: TRBJ1-5; v_gene: TRBV19; d_gene: TRBD1